This T cell receptor beta chain came from a study of OX40 agonist ivuxolimab in advanced cancers. Study-level points and caveats: Circulating CD4+ and CD8+ T cells showed clonal expansion by week 6 at 0.1 to 3.0 mg/kg.

Germline V gene data show CDR1 as SQVTM and CDR2 as ANQGSEA. The V end was cut by 5 bases, the J end by 3 bases, with 8 bases between. The CDR3 has 12 residues. Only in-frame clones appear in the TCRdb table, and some are missing; sequencing was by immunoSEQ multiplex PCR. This sample has approximately 74,000 clones, with about nine tenths found just once. About this clone itself: Its matching antigen is unknown.

The cohort excluded patients with autoimmune disease history or systemic immunosuppression. This chain connects TRBV29-1 to TRBJ1-5; no definite D call. This TCR was sampled from an adult with an advanced solid tumor such as melanoma, head and neck, liver or kidney cancer. Material: CD4+ or CD8+ T cells sorted from blood, obtained in a trial of the OX40 agonist ivuxolimab. CDR3 DNA sequence: TGCAGCGTTCAGGTGGACAATCAGCCCCAGCATTTT. Translating gives CSVQVDNQPQHF.